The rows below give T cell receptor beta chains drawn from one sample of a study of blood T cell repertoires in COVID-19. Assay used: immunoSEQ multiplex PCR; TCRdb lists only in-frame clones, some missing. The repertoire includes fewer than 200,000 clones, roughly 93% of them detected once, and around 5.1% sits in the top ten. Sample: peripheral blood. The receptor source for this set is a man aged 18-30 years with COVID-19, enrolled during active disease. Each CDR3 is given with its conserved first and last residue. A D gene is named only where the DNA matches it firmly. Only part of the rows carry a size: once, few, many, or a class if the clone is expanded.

cdr3_aa: CASSDVRRYSPLHF
cdr3_nt: TGTGCCAGCAGTGATGTCCGGCGGTATTCACCCCTCCACTTT
j_call: TRBJ1-6
d_call: NA
v_call: TRBV6-1
clone_size: NA

cdr3_aa: CASSLRLAREQFF
cdr3_nt: TGTGCCAGCAGCCTTAGACTAGCCAGGGAGCAGTTCTTC
j_call: TRBJ2-1
d_call: TRBD2
v_call: TRBV27
clone_size: NA

cdr3_aa: CASSWGQGLHTEAFF
cdr3_nt: TGCGCCAGCAGCTGGGGACAGGGTCTACACACTGAAGCTTTCTTT
j_call: TRBJ1-1
d_call: TRBD1
v_call: TRBV5-1
clone_size: NA

cdr3_aa: CASTEIRTDTQYF
cdr3_nt: TGTGCCTCGACAGAGATTCGCACAGATACGCAGTATTTT
j_call: TRBJ2-3
d_call: NA
v_call: TRBV7-2
clone_size: NA

cdr3_aa: CASSEGAVNEKLFF
cdr3_nt: TGTGCCAGCAGCGAGGGGGCAGTTAATGAAAAACTGTTTTTT
j_call: TRBJ1-4
d_call: TRBD1
v_call: TRBV7-2
clone_size: NA

cdr3_aa: CASSQEEAPPSTDTQYF
cdr3_nt: TGTGCCAGCAGCCAAGAAGAAGCGCCTCCTAGCACAGATACGCAGTATTTT
j_call: TRBJ2-3
d_call: NA
v_call: TRBV4-2
clone_size: NA

cdr3_aa: CASSLTLWLAGTGELFF
cdr3_nt: TGTGCCAGCAGCTTAACCTTGTGGCTAGCGGGAACCGGGGAGCTGTTTTTT
j_call: TRBJ2-2
d_call: TRBD2
v_call: TRBV7-8
clone_size: NA

cdr3_aa: CASSYPEIYNNSPLHF
cdr3_nt: TGTGCCAGCAGCTACCCTGAGATCTATAATAATTCACCCCTCCACTTT
j_call: TRBJ1-6
d_call: NA
v_call: TRBV2
clone_size: NA

cdr3_aa: CASSRPGADTQYF
cdr3_nt: TGTGCCAGCAGTAGACCAGGGGCAGATACGCAGTATTTT
j_call: TRBJ2-3
d_call: NA
v_call: TRBV27
clone_size: NA

cdr3_aa: CASRPGGPFNSAQYF
cdr3_nt: TGTGCCAGCAGGCCGGGGGGTCCCTTTAATTCGGCCCAGTACTTC
j_call: TRBJ2-5
d_call: TRBD2
v_call: TRBV28
clone_size: NA

cdr3_aa: CASSTGLAGTLFEQYF
cdr3_nt: TGCGCCAGCAGCACCGGACTAGCGGGAACCTTATTCGAGCAGTACTTC
j_call: TRBJ2-7
d_call: TRBD2
v_call: TRBV5-1
clone_size: NA

cdr3_aa: CASSLDPTGNEKLFF
cdr3_nt: TGTGCCAGCAGCTTGGACCCGACAGGAAATGAAAAACTGTTTTTT
j_call: TRBJ1-4
d_call: NA
v_call: TRBV5-4
clone_size: few

cdr3_aa: CASSLGGAGGQFF
cdr3_nt: TGTGCCAGCAGCCTTGGGGGAGCGGGAGGACAGTTCTTC
j_call: TRBJ2-1
d_call: TRBD2
v_call: TRBV11-3
clone_size: NA

cdr3_aa: CASSSLGQGLREKLFF
cdr3_nt: TGCGCCAGCAGCTCCCTTGGGCAGGGGCTGAGGGAAAAACTGTTTTTT
j_call: TRBJ1-4
d_call: NA
v_call: TRBV5-1
clone_size: NA

cdr3_aa: CAWSDEGEYGYTF
cdr3_nt: TGTGCCTGGAGTGATGAGGGGGAGTATGGCTACACCTTC
j_call: TRBJ1-2
d_call: NA
v_call: TRBV30
clone_size: NA

cdr3_aa: CASKRTANTEAFF
cdr3_nt: TGTGCCAGCAAGCGGACAGCAAACACTGAAGCTTTCTTT
j_call: TRBJ1-1
d_call: NA
v_call: TRBV6-6
clone_size: NA

cdr3_aa: CASSPTPDSVNSPLHF
cdr3_nt: TGTGCCAGCAGCCCCACACCCGACTCCGTTAATTCACCCCTCCACTTT
j_call: TRBJ1-6
d_call: NA
v_call: TRBV9
clone_size: NA